A selection of T cell receptor beta chains follows, all from one sample in a study of CD8 T cells in ankylosing spondylitis. From the 5' RACE reads, TCRdb called clonotypes with MiXCR, one entry per CDR3 protein. Found here are fewer than 400,000 distinct CDR3 sequences, 7% to 9% of them singletons; the top ten hold roughly 15%. Sequenced material: blood, either unsorted or a sorted T cell fraction (not recorded which). These receptors all stem from a male donor with ankylosing spondylitis. Both conserved end residues are part of each CDR3. Fields, in order: D gene, clone size, V gene, J gene, CDR3 protein, CDR3 DNA. D genes are given only for firm matches. Where a row states a size, it is once, few, many or the class of an expanded clone; other rows omit it.

>-|many|TRBV6-2/TRBV6-3|TRBJ1-5
CASSQGIGNQPQHF
TGTGCCAGCAGCCAAGGAATTGGCAATCAGCCCCAGCATTTT
>TRBD2|few|TRBV7-2|TRBJ2-1
CASSLARTSGKLNSYNEQFF
TGTGCCAGCAGCTTAGCCCGGACTAGCGGGAAACTTAACTCCTACAATGAGCAGTTCTTC
>-|many|TRBV6-1|TRBJ1-5
CASSPDSHQPQHF
TGTGCCAGCAGTCCCGACAGCCATCAGCCCCAGCATTTT
>-|few|TRBV29-1|TRBJ2-7
CSAAGPYEQYF
TGCAGCGCCGCGGGCCCCTACGAGCAGTACTTC
>TRBD1|-|TRBV20-1|TRBJ2-5
CSAAYRGLGETQYF
TGCAGTGCTGCCTACAGGGGGCTTGGGGAGACCCAGTACTTC
>TRBD1|many|TRBV5-1|TRBJ2-2
CASSTGQGRTGELFF
TGCGCCAGCAGCACAGGACAGGGACGAACCGGGGAGCTGTTTTTT
>-|-|TRBV5-1|TRBJ2-1
CASSLASTAYNEQFF
TGCGCCAGCAGCTTGGCCTCTACAGCCTACAATGAGCAGTTCTTC
>TRBD2|-|TRBV20-1|TRBJ2-3
CSARDRLAGGSTSTDTQYF
TGCAGTGCTAGAGATCGCCTAGCGGGAGGTTCCACTAGCACAGATACGCAGTATTTT
>TRBD1|few|TRBV7-2|TRBJ1-1
CASETGGPQTEAFF
TGTGCCAGCGAGACAGGGGGACCCCAAACTGAAGCTTTCTTT
>-|many|TRBV20-1|TRBJ1-5
CSARQRDQPQHF
TGCAGTGCCCGACAGCGGGATCAGCCCCAGCATTTT
>TRBD1|-|TRBV7-8|TRBJ2-1
CASSSRTGNEQFF
TGTGCCAGCAGCTCCCGGACAGGAAATGAGCAGTTCTTC
>-|few|TRBV7-9|TRBJ2-6
CASSPANSGANVLTF
TGTGCCAGCAGCCCAGCCAACTCTGGGGCCAACGTCCTGACTTTC
>-|-|TRBV20-1|TRBJ2-1
CSAIQGGRANEQFF
TGCAGTGCTATACAAGGGGGGAGGGCCAATGAGCAGTTCTTC
>-|few|TRBV12-3/TRBV12-4|TRBJ1-5
CASTLKGGLSGSNQPQHF
TGTGCCAGCACTCTAAAGGGAGGGTTATCGGGAAGCAATCAGCCCCAGCATTTT
>-|-|TRBV5-1|TRBJ2-3
CASSLESSGSTDTQYF
TGCGCCAGCAGCTTGGAGTCCAGCGGAAGCACAGATACGCAGTATTTT
>-|few|TRBV18|TRBJ2-7
CASSPGQVGREQYF
TGTGCCAGCTCACCAGGACAGGTCGGGAGGGAGCAGTACTTC
>-|few|TRBV28|TRBJ1-5
CASSFAGLGNQPQHF
TGTGCCAGCAGTTTCGCGGGGCTAGGGAATCAGCCCCAGCATTTT